This is a list of T cell receptor beta chains from one sample in a study of T cells in Graves' hyperthyroidism and ophthalmopathy. In TCRdb, the multiplex PCR reads were re-called with MiXCR into one record per CDR3 protein. This sample has hundreds of thousands of distinct CDR3 sequences; roughly 37% occur once, and the top ten carry around 9.3%. Sequencing was performed on blood. These TCRs come from a man younger than 35 with Graves' hyperthyroidism. The CDR3 runs from the conserved cysteine through the conserved F or W. Each record gives: V gene, J gene, CDR3 protein.

v_call: TRBV2; j_call: TRBJ2-5; cdr3_aa: CASSASGIYETQYF
v_call: TRBV7-9; j_call: TRBJ1-3; cdr3_aa: CASSRPGRRNTIYF
v_call: TRBV29-1; j_call: TRBJ2-5; cdr3_aa: CSVEVPAGQETQYF
v_call: TRBV25-1; j_call: TRBJ2-7; cdr3_aa: CASSDNLSRQGVSYEQYF
v_call: TRBV6-4; j_call: TRBJ2-2; cdr3_aa: CASSEDAVGELFF
v_call: TRBV10-3; j_call: TRBJ2-7; cdr3_aa: CASRVTMRYEQYF
v_call: TRBV11-2; j_call: TRBJ2-7; cdr3_aa: CASSLWSGGHSYEQYF
v_call: TRBV12-3/TRBV12-4; j_call: TRBJ2-2; cdr3_aa: CASPSGPVEPNTGELFF
v_call: TRBV29-1; j_call: TRBJ1-2; cdr3_aa: CSAWTGTNYGYTF
v_call: TRBV29-1; j_call: TRBJ1-2; cdr3_aa: CSVRGQGNYGYTF
v_call: TRBV20-1; j_call: TRBJ1-5; cdr3_aa: CSARVDRGRGNQPQHF
v_call: TRBV2; j_call: TRBJ2-6; cdr3_aa: CASSQQDRRANVLTF
v_call: TRBV2; j_call: TRBJ2-7; cdr3_aa: CASSYLAGGATYEQYF
v_call: TRBV29-1; j_call: TRBJ2-2; cdr3_aa: CSVSSVSGELFF
v_call: TRBV19; j_call: TRBJ1-1; cdr3_aa: CASTTGQGSNTEAFF
v_call: TRBV5-6; j_call: TRBJ1-1; cdr3_aa: CASSSRVQMNTEAFF
v_call: TRBV24-1; j_call: TRBJ2-2; cdr3_aa: CATSDTRQNTGELFF
v_call: TRBV10-3; j_call: TRBJ1-5; cdr3_aa: CAISAPDRESNQPQHF
v_call: TRBV7-6; j_call: TRBJ2-7; cdr3_aa: CASSLPLRIGGGDRGIAYEQYF
v_call: TRBV15; j_call: NA; cdr3_aa: CATWDRGTDNEQYF
v_call: TRBV5-1; j_call: TRBJ1-5; cdr3_aa: CASSPGQTNQPQHF
v_call: TRBV12-3/TRBV12-4; j_call: TRBJ2-5; cdr3_aa: CASSLDASGGIQETQYF
v_call: TRBV10-3; j_call: TRBJ1-2; cdr3_aa: CAISEPGQVDYGYTF
v_call: TRBV9; j_call: TRBJ2-1; cdr3_aa: CASSVAGLAGKWGEQFF
v_call: TRBV7-9; j_call: TRBJ2-7; cdr3_aa: CASSLGGTGLYEQYF
v_call: TRBV10-3; j_call: TRBJ1-1; cdr3_aa: CASSYQTGVNTEAFF
v_call: TRBV10-2; j_call: TRBJ2-7; cdr3_aa: CASSEGNRYEQYF
v_call: TRBV7-3; j_call: TRBJ2-7; cdr3_aa: CASSLARTGRAFYEQYF
v_call: TRBV25-1; j_call: TRBJ2-1; cdr3_aa: CASRSRQTSYNEQFF
v_call: TRBV10-3; j_call: TRBJ2-5; cdr3_aa: CAISSQDLQETQYF
v_call: TRBV6-5; j_call: TRBJ1-4; cdr3_aa: CASSYPEGPATNEKLFF
v_call: TRBV5-4; j_call: TRBJ2-7; cdr3_aa: CASSLGTREQYF
v_call: TRBV7-9; j_call: TRBJ2-7; cdr3_aa: CASSPRTSPEQYF
v_call: TRBV7-9; j_call: TRBJ1-2; cdr3_aa: CASTQTQGSYGYTF
v_call: TRBV29-1; j_call: TRBJ1-2; cdr3_aa: CSVEEDQGTYGYTF
v_call: TRBV6-1; j_call: TRBJ1-1; cdr3_aa: CASALRGGTEAFF
v_call: TRBV7-9; j_call: TRBJ2-7; cdr3_aa: CASSSKRVDRPYF
v_call: TRBV7-9; j_call: TRBJ2-7; cdr3_aa: CATSHVSYEQYF
v_call: TRBV7-2; j_call: TRBJ1-2; cdr3_aa: CASSPPHEVGGYTF
v_call: TRBV7-9; j_call: TRBJ2-7; cdr3_aa: CASSIRTGGAYEQYF
v_call: TRBV10-3; j_call: TRBJ1-5; cdr3_aa: CAISEGRQPQHF
v_call: TRBV25-1; j_call: TRBJ2-3; cdr3_aa: CASRGDRDYTDTQYF
v_call: TRBV2; j_call: TRBJ1-4; cdr3_aa: CASSEAAGGLRLFF
v_call: TRBV29-1; j_call: TRBJ1-2; cdr3_aa: CSVEEGGQDYGYTF
v_call: TRBV7-9; j_call: TRBJ1-4; cdr3_aa: CASSQDGRSTNEKLFF
v_call: TRBV5-1; j_call: TRBJ1-1; cdr3_aa: CASSFVGTEAFF
v_call: TRBV5-1; j_call: TRBJ2-7; cdr3_aa: CASFGPPSYEQYF
v_call: TRBV29-1; j_call: TRBJ2-7; cdr3_aa: CSVRDGGDEQYF
v_call: TRBV4-1; j_call: TRBJ1-1; cdr3_aa: CASSQGLRSPTTGTEAFF
v_call: TRBV10-3; j_call: TRBJ2-7; cdr3_aa: CAINSGPTYEQYF
v_call: TRBV29-1; j_call: TRBJ1-1; cdr3_aa: CSVEGPSGGAFF
v_call: TRBV20-1; j_call: TRBJ1-1; cdr3_aa: CSAHGRIVNTEAFF